One and the same sample provided the 29 T cell receptor beta chains below, sequenced in a study of T cell responses to AZD1222 COVID-19 vaccine. Generated by immunoSEQ multiplex PCR, the TCRdb table keeps only in-frame clones and is missing some. Of approximately 190,000 clones detected, approximately 91% appear once; the ten largest clones hold nearly 1%. Sequencing used peripheral blood, obtained on day 0 of AZD1222 vaccination. The receptors stem from an adult in good health.

This chain connects TRBV6-5 to TRBJ1-2; 7 bases map to TRBD1. This CDR3 has 13 residues. Germline CDR1 and CDR2: MNHEY and SVGAGI. V lost 5 bases to trimming and J lost 8 bases; unmatched junction nucleotides: 8. The CDR3 sequence: CASSRQGEEGYTF. In DNA form, the CDR3 reads TGTGCCAGCAGTCGACAGGGAGAGGAGGGCTACACCTTC.

The rearrangement links TRBV5-1 to TRBJ2-2, with 8 positions matching TRBD1. Germline-derived CDR1 and CDR2 are SGHRS and YFSETQ. This CDR3 has 14 residues. The ends lost 6 bases at V and 1 base at J; junction bases unmatched: 2. The CDR3 DNA reads TGCGCCAGCACCGGGACAGGGAACACCGGGGAGCTGTTTTTT. This codes for CASTGTGNTGELFF.

The chain employs TRBV29-1 and TRBJ2-7, with unresolved D. CDR3 length: 13 residues. Germline CDR1 and CDR2: SQVTM and ANQGSEA. Trimming left V 3 bases short and J 2 bases short, with 11 bases between. The CDR3 loop is CSVEYGHPYEQYF. In DNA, the CDR3 is TGCAGCGTTGAGTACGGGCACCCCTACGAGCAGTACTTC.

CDR3 residues: CASSVVASLSSGNTIYF. CDR3 in DNA: TGTGCCAGCAGCGTAGTTGCCTCGCTAAGCTCTGGAAACACCATATATTTT. The V and J genes are TRBV9 and TRBJ1-3; D remains unclear. The V end lost 0 bases, the J end lost 0 bases, and 13 bases lay between the germline ends. This CDR3 contains 17 residues. Germline values: CDR1 SGDLS, CDR2 YYNGEE.

About this clone itself: This sample also contains other DNA sequences that code for the same CDR3. The rearrangement uses TRBV12-3 or TRBV12-4 and TRBJ1-1; D uncertain. The V gene lost 3 bases and the J gene lost 5 bases, with 7 bases spanning the gap. The CDR3 covers 12 residues. The CDR3 nucleotides read TGTGCCAGCAGTTTTGGGAATACTGAAGCTTTCTTT. Translated: CASSFGNTEAFF.

V usage is TRBV7-2 and J usage is TRBJ2-3, with D perhaps TRBD1 (5 bases). The germline V and J ends were trimmed by 2 bases and 4 bases, with 7 bases remaining between them. The germline V gene has CDR1 SGHTA and CDR2 FQGNSA. CDR3 length equals 13 residues. The CDR3 is CASSLLGPDTQYF. The CDR3 bases are TGTGCCAGCAGCTTACTGGGGCCAGATACGCAGTATTTT.

The rearrangement joins TRBV19 to TRBJ1-2; weak D call: TRBD1 (5 bases). This CDR3 is 16 amino acids long. Germline loops: CDR1 LNHDA, CDR2 SQIVND (reference sequence). The V end was cut by 3 bases, the J end by 5 bases, with 19 bases between. CDR3 DNA sequence: TGTGCCAGTAGTATCCTCGGGGACGCCAACACATATGGCTACACCTTC. Residues: CASSILGDANTYGYTF. Complete variable domain (other parts from reference TRBV19 and TRBJ1-2): DGGITQSPKYLFRKEGQNVTLSCEQNLNHDAMYWYRQDPGQGLRLIYYSQIVNDFQKGDIAEGYSVSREKKESFPLTVTSAQKNPTAFYLCASSILGDANTYGYTFGSGTRLTVV.

This clone was detected only once. This chain joins TRBV2 and TRBJ1-5; TRBD1 matches 8 bases. The germline V gene has CDR1 SNHLY and CDR2 FYNNEI. The CDR3 has 16 amino acids. Unmatched junction bases numbered 8, after V lost 7 bases and J lost 0 bases. In nucleotides, the CDR3 is TGTGCCAGCATTAAAGACAGGGGTCATAGCAATCAGCCCCAGCATTTT. It is translated as CASIKDRGHSNQPQHF.

This clone was detected only once. The chain employs TRBV10-3 and TRBJ2-7; 7 nucleotides align to TRBD2. The germline V gene encodes CDR1 ENHRY and CDR2 SYGVKD. V shed 9 bases and J 3 bases; nucleotides not matched to a gene: 5. The CDR3 length is 12 residues. This CDR3 reads CAMGTTNYEQYF. The DNA for the CDR3 is TGTGCCATGGGGACTACTAACTACGAGCAGTACTTC.

The rearrangement joins TRBV5-1 to TRBJ1-5; D gene ambiguous. This CDR3 is built from 16 residues. Germline assignment: CDR1 SGHRS and CDR2 YFSETQ. The germline V and J ends were trimmed by 4 bases and 7 bases, with 21 bases remaining between them. The CDR3 DNA reads as TGCGCCAGCAGCCCCGCAGGTTCGGGAAGAAGCCAGCCCCAGCATTTT. Translation: CASSPAGSGRSQPQHF.

This clone has more than one count but fewer than ten. The CDR3 DNA reads TGTGCCAGCAGCTTTTCGGGGGTTAATACGCAGTATTTT. This gives the protein CASSFSGVNTQYF. V and J are TRBV11-1 and TRBJ2-3; the D gene is possibly TRBD2 (6 bases). Germline CDR1 SGHAT, CDR2 FQDESV (reference sequence). The CDR3 sequence is 13 residues long. V was shortened by 3 bases and J by 7 bases, with 11 bases between the two germline ends.

The chain employs TRBV19 and TRBJ1-3; D remains ambiguous. V was pared by 6 bases and J by 0 bases, with 15 bases between. CDR3 length equals 16 residues. Germline V CDR1 and CDR2: LNHDA, SQIVND (reference sequence). CDR3 DNA sequence: TGTGCCAGTAGGGGATGGCAGTCCAACTCTGGAAACACCATATATTTT. Protein sequence: CASRGWQSNSGNTIYF.

This clone was picked up one time. The chain links TRBV5-5 to TRBJ2-1; no firm D call. The CDR3 contains 14 residues. The V end was cut by 2 bases, the J end by 5 bases, with 11 bases between. Germline assignment: CDR1 SGHKS and CDR2 YYEKEE (reference sequence). CDR3 bases: TGTGCCAGCAGCTTTCAGGTAGGGAACAATGAGCAGTTCTTC. It is translated as CASSFQVGNNEQFF.

V gene TRBV9 combines with J gene TRBJ2-7; D gene ambiguous. CDR3 length: 12 residues. Germline V gene data show CDR1 as SGDLS and CDR2 as YYNGEE. V shed 4 bases and J shed 6 bases, with 11 bases lying between them. The CDR3 sequence: CASSPHPGEQYF. For the CDR3, the DNA is TGTGCCAGCAGCCCCCACCCGGGCGAGCAGTACTTC.

This clone was detected only a few times. V gene TRBV28 combines with J gene TRBJ1-2, with unresolved D. V lost 3 bases to trimming and J lost 1 base, with 9 bases between them. The CDR3 totals 14 residues. In germline, CDR1 is MDHEN, CDR2 SYDVKM. The CDR3 sequence is CASSFYSHNYGYTF. In DNA form, the CDR3 reads TGTGCCAGCAGTTTCTACAGCCATAACTATGGCTACACCTTC.

This chain joins TRBV7-9 and TRBJ2-5, with D hard to call. Germline V CDR1 and CDR2: SEHNR, FQNEAQ (reference sequence). Trimming cost V 1 base and J 2 bases, with 5 bases left between them. This CDR3 is 13 amino acids long. CDR3 DNA sequence: TGTGCCAGCAGCTTAGGCGGACAAGAGACCCAGTACTTC. It codes for CASSLGGQETQYF.

The rearrangement uses TRBV11-2 and TRBJ1-5; D unresolved. The CDR3 spans 14 residues. The germline CDR1 and CDR2 sequences are SGHAT and FQNNGV. Trimming stripped 1 base from V and 5 bases from J, with 9 bases between. CDR3 sequence (DNA): TGTGCCAGCAGCTTAGTCGGTAGGGATCAGCCCCAGCATTTT. Translation gives CASSLVGRDQPQHF.

V is TRBV7-9 and J is TRBJ2-4; D tentatively reads TRBD1 or TRBD2 (5 bases each). V was trimmed by 4 bases and J by 7 bases, leaving 23 bases between them. The germline V gene encodes CDR1 SEHNR and CDR2 FQNEAQ (reference sequence). The CDR3 runs to 17 residues. The CDR3 DNA reads TGTGCCAGCAGCTCTCCCAACTTACAGGAGACGGGGAACATTCAGTACTTC. It is translated as CASSSPNLQETGNIQYF.

The count of this clone is one. The genes are TRBV12-5 and TRBJ2-7, with 7 bases lining up with TRBD1. Trimming cost V 6 bases and J 4 bases; bases outside gene matches: 12. The CDR3 runs 15 residues. Germline CDR1 is LGHNT and CDR2 is FRNRAP. The CDR3 sequence: CASGSTGTARYEQYF. The CDR3 region has the DNA TGTGCTAGTGGGTCCACCGGGACAGCGAGATACGAGCAGTACTTC.

This clone is a singleton in its sample. This chain joins TRBV18 and TRBJ2-3, with TRBD2 identical over 10 bases. The V and J ends lost 6 bases and 5 bases, in that order; junction bases with no gene match: 11. CDR3 size: 16 residues. CDR1 KGHSH and CDR2 LQKENI come from the germline V gene. The CDR3 DNA reads as TGTGCCAGCTCTGCCGGGGTAGCGGGGGGTCAAGATACGCAGTATTTT. It encodes CASSAGVAGGQDTQYF.

The chain uses TRBV19 and TRBJ1-5; D is ambiguous. The CDR3 sequence is 13 residues long. The V gene lost 3 bases and the J gene lost 13 bases, with 16 bases spanning the gap. Germline V lookup: CDR1 LNHDA, CDR2 SQIVND (reference sequence). CDR3 amino acids: CASSIGRGTTQHF. CDR3 bases: TGTGCCAGTAGTATCGGGCGGGGAACAACGCAGCATTTT.

V gene TRBV6-6 combines with J gene TRBJ1-2; perhaps TRBD1 as D (6 bases). Between the trimmed V and J ends, which lost 2 bases and 2 bases, there was a span of 15 bases. CDR3 length equals 16 residues. Germline CDR1 is MNHNY and CDR2 is SVGAGI (reference sequence). CDR3 nucleotides: TGTGCCAGCAGTTACCCTAGACAGGATTCCAACTATGGCTACACCTTC. It encodes CASSYPRQDSNYGYTF.

The chain recombines TRBV21-1 with TRBJ2-7. TRBV21-1 is shown as a pseudogene. The CDR3 spans 17 residues. The CDR3 DNA reads as TGTGCCAGCAGCAAAGCGCTTCACGGGCGAATCTCCTACGAGCAGTACTTC. This translates into CASSKALHGRISYEQYF.

This chain links TRBV7-6 with TRBJ2-3, with 7 bases that match TRBD2. The CDR3 is made up of 16 amino acids. The V segment lost 1 base and the J segment 1 base; nucleotides outside the gene matches: 5. Germline V lookup: CDR1 SGHVS, CDR2 FNYEAQ. CDR3 loop: CASSLGGRGGTDTQYF. CDR3 nucleotides: TGTGCCAGCAGCTTAGGGGGGAGGGGCGGCACAGATACGCAGTATTTT.

This chain joins TRBV4-2 and TRBJ2-5, with 8 bases fitting TRBD2. The J call could be wrong; TRBJ2-7 is a better fit for the DNA end. CDR3 length: 15 amino acids. The germline CDR1 and CDR2 sequences are LGHNA and YNFKEQ. CDR3 bases: TGTGCCAGCAGCCAAGAACTAGCGGAGTTCTACGAGCAGTACTTC. Protein product: CASSQELAEFYEQYF.

The rearrangement uses TRBV9 and TRBJ2-1, with D uncertain. Germline V gene sequence: CDR1 SGDLS, CDR2 YYNGEE. The CDR3 is 12 residues long. V was pared by 0 bases and J by 10 bases, with 8 bases between. CDR3: CASSVGPREQFF. The CDR3 region has the DNA TGTGCCAGCAGCGTAGGGCCGAGAGAGCAGTTCTTC.

The V call is TRBV19, the J call TRBJ1-3, with D maybe TRBD1 (6 bases). The CDR3 runs to 15 residues. Deletions cut 9 bases from V and 0 bases from J, with 15 bases between. Germline CDR1 LNHDA, CDR2 SQIVND (reference sequence). Here the CDR3 DNA reads TGTGCCAGGCTCCAGAGGGGGTCCTCTGGAAACACCATATATTTT. This gives the protein CARLQRGSSGNTIYF. Variable domain in full (rest from reference TRBV19 and TRBJ1-3): DGGITQSPKYLFRKEGQNVTLSCEQNLNHDAMYWYRQDPGQGLRLIYYSQIVNDFQKGDIAEGYSVSREKKESFPLTVTSAQKNPTAFYLCARLQRGSSGNTIYFGEGSWLTVV.

The chain joins TRBV18 to TRBJ2-5; D may be TRBD2 (6 bases). The V end lost 2 bases, the J end lost 5 bases, and 9 bases lay between the germline ends. The CDR3 consists of 13 residues. The germline gives CDR1 KGHSH, CDR2 LQKENI. CDR3 loop: CASSPGGSETQYF. The CDR3 DNA follows: TGTGCCAGCTCACCAGGAGGGAGCGAGACCCAGTACTTC.

This sequence joins TRBV5-4 and TRBJ2-3; no clear D gene. This CDR3 contains 16 residues. Germline V gene sequence: CDR1 SGHNT, CDR2 YYREEE (reference sequence). Between the trimmed V and J ends, which lost 1 base and 3 bases, there was a span of 15 bases. The CDR3 sequence: CASSLPELMGTDTQYF. In nucleotides, the CDR3 is TGTGCCAGCAGCTTGCCAGAGCTAATGGGAACAGATACGCAGTATTTT.